This entry lists 32 T cell receptor beta chains sequenced from one sample in a study of T cells after yellow fever vaccination. TCRdb redid the calling of the 5' RACE reads with MiXCR, one entry per CDR3 protein. The table has about 330,000 distinct CDR3 sequences, about 8.3% seen once; the top ten hold 15% to 20%. Material: PBMCs, obtained 45 days after the first yellow fever vaccination. Every receptor here comes from a young man who received the YFV17D yellow fever vaccine.

This clonotype was observed a handful of times. The chain recombines TRBV7-2 with TRBJ1-5; 7 nucleotides agree with TRBD1. With V trimmed by 5 bases and J by 7 bases, 8 bases remained unmatched. This CDR3 comprises 14 residues. CDR1 and CDR2 (germline): SGHTA, FQGNSA. Here the CDR3 reads CASSHDRAMQPQHF. The CDR3 DNA is TGTGCCAGCAGCCACGACAGGGCTATGCAGCCCCAGCATTTT.

This clonotype was seen only a few times. This chain joins TRBV18 and TRBJ2-7; D is perhaps TRBD1 or TRBD2 (6 bases each). Germline loops: CDR1 KGHSH, CDR2 LQKENI. The CDR3 length is 14 residues. V was clipped by 6 bases and J by 2 bases, with 14 bases between them. The CDR3 sequence is CASSEGGIPYEQYF. The CDR3 region has the DNA TGTGCCAGCTCGGAAGGGGGGATCCCCTACGAGCAGTACTTC.

The chain has TRBV4-1 and TRBJ2-7; D remains unclear. Trimming took off 1 base at V and 6 bases at J, with 16 bases between the two ends. Germline V gene data show CDR1 as MGHRA and CDR2 as YSYEKL. CDR3 length equals 15 residues. As DNA, the CDR3 is TGCGCCAGCAGCCAAGCTCAGTTTTCTTTTAGCGAGCAGTACTTC. This codes for CASSQAQFSFSEQYF.

The rearrangement uses TRBV18 and TRBJ2-5; 7 bases agree with TRBD2. From germline, CDR1 is KGHSH and CDR2 LQKENI. The ends lost 5 bases at V and 2 bases at J; junction bases unmatched: 5. The length of the CDR3 is 14 residues. CDR3 loop: CASSKSGVQETQYF. CDR3 DNA sequence: TGTGCCAGCTCAAAGAGCGGGGTACAAGAGACCCAGTACTTC.

The chain employs TRBV5-6 and TRBJ1-2, with 9 bases fitting TRBD1. Trimming cost V 2 bases and J 2 bases; bases outside gene matches: 4. Germline loops: CDR1 SGHDT, CDR2 YYEEEE. This CDR3 has 15 amino acids. CDR3 DNA sequence: TGTGCCAGCAGCTTAACCGGGACAGGGAACTATGGCTACACCTTC. Encoded protein: CASSLTGTGNYGYTF.

This clonotype has just a few counts. This chain connects TRBV9 to TRBJ2-1; no definite D call. With 0 bases removed from V and 8 bases from J, the gap between germline ends came to 12 bases. Germline assignment: CDR1 SGDLS and CDR2 YYNGEE. The CDR3 is 14 residues long. CDR3: CASSVGPLWDEQFF. The CDR3 nucleotides read TGTGCCAGCAGCGTAGGTCCCCTTTGGGATGAGCAGTTCTTC.

The gene calls are TRBV6-1 and TRBJ2-7, with no clear D. From germline, CDR1 is MNHNS and CDR2 SASEGT. The CDR3 consists of 14 residues. V lost 0 bases, J lost 7 bases, and 13 bases lay in between. The CDR3 here is CASSEAWQLGEQYF. The CDR3, as DNA: TGTGCCAGCAGTGAAGCTTGGCAGCTGGGGGAGCAGTACTTC.

The chain links TRBV20-1 to TRBJ1-1; TRBD1 aligns across 12 bases. The CDR3 runs 14 residues. The germline CDR1 and CDR2 sequences are DFQATT and SNEGSKA (reference sequence). J gave up 7 bases and V 5 bases, and 8 bases lay outside the gene matches. CDR3 nucleotides: TGCAGTGCTCCCCCTGGGACAGGGGGCCGTGAAGCTTTCTTT. Translated, it gives CSAPPGTGGREAFF.

Only a few counts were recorded for this clonotype. The chain carries TRBV7-2 and TRBJ2-3, with D hard to call. Germline assignment: CDR1 SGHTA and CDR2 FQGNSA. V lost 3 bases and J 0 bases, leaving 10 bases between the germline ends. The CDR3 has 15 amino acids. The CDR3 region has the DNA TGTGCCAGCAGCTTCTTTGAAGGAAGCACAGATACGCAGTATTTT. Its translation is CASSFFEGSTDTQYF.

This clonotype appeared a few times. The chain couples TRBV6-5 to TRBJ2-5; D might be TRBD2 (6 bases). There are 13 residues in the CDR3. Trimming shortened V by 4 bases and J by 3 bases, and 9 bases separated the two germline ends. Looked up from germline, CDR1 is MNHEY and CDR2 is SVGAGI. The CDR3 sequence is CASSFLAEETQYF. CDR3 DNA sequence: TGTGCCAGCAGTTTCTTAGCGGAAGAGACCCAGTACTTC.

This clonotype turned up a few times. This chain connects TRBV4-3 to TRBJ2-7; unclear D gene. CDR1 LGHNA and CDR2 YSLEER come from the germline V gene. Deletions cut 5 bases from V and 6 bases from J, with 8 bases between. The CDR3 is made up of 11 amino acids. The CDR3 DNA follows: TGCGCCAGCAGCACCCGGTGCGAGCAGTACGTC. Protein: CASSTRCEQYV.

The chain links TRBV20-1 to TRBJ2-1; 13 bases map to TRBD2. The CDR3 contains 14 residues. Germline V lookup: CDR1 DFQATT, CDR2 SNEGSKA (reference sequence). The CDR3 sequence is CSLLTSGGAGEQFF. DNA for the CDR3: TGCAGCCTACTAACTAGCGGGGGGGCGGGTGAGCAGTTCTTC.

This clonotype came up a few times. V and J are TRBV6-2 or TRBV6-3 and TRBJ2-2, with TRBD1 matching 10 bases. Germline trimming cut 6 bases from V and 4 bases from J; bases unmatched to any gene: 8. Germline V gives CDR1 MNHEY, CDR2 SVGEGT. The CDR3 has 16 amino acids. CDR3 DNA sequence: TGTGCCAGCAGCTCCCGGGACAGGGGTTTCACCGGGGAGCTGTTTTTT. Amino acid sequence: CASSSRDRGFTGELFF.

The chain recombines TRBV27 with TRBJ2-5; the match to TRBD2 covers 13 bases. Trimming removed 5 bases from V and 2 bases from J; junction bases left unmatched: 11. This CDR3 has 18 amino acids. Germline CDR1 and CDR2: MNHEY and SMNVEV (reference sequence). CDR3: CASSPYSGTSGIQETQYF. The CDR3 nucleotides read TGTGCCAGCAGTCCTTATTCCGGGACTAGCGGGATTCAAGAGACCCAGTACTTC.

This clonotype was detected a few times. V and J are TRBV19 and TRBJ2-1; 8 bases align to TRBD2. The V gene's germline CDR1 is LNHDA and CDR2 SQIVND (reference sequence). This CDR3 comprises 16 residues. The V gene end was trimmed by 2 bases and the J gene end by 5 bases; junction bases not matched to a gene: 8. Here the CDR3 DNA reads TGTGCCAGTAGTATAAGGGTACTAGCGGTGAACAATGAGCAGTTCTTC. Its translation is CASSIRVLAVNNEQFF.

This clonotype was observed a handful of times. The genes are TRBV27 and TRBJ1-1, with D perhaps matching TRBD1 (5 bases). Germline CDR1 MNHEY, CDR2 SMNVEV (reference sequence). This CDR3 region has 15 residues. V shed 2 bases and J shed 0 bases, with 10 bases lying between them. The CDR3 nucleotides are TGTGCCAGCAGTTTAAGGGCAGGGTTGAACACTGAAGCTTTCTTT. This gives the protein CASSLRAGLNTEAFF.

This clonotype came up a few times. The chain carries TRBV7-8 and TRBJ2-2, with D perhaps given as TRBD1 or TRBD2 (6 bases each). The CDR3 is made up of 16 amino acids. The germline V gene has CDR1 SGHVS and CDR2 FQNEAQ. V lost 1 base and J lost 1, with 10 bases in between. The CDR3 bases are TGTGCCAGCAGCTTAGGGGGGGCTCGGAACACCGGGGAGCTGTTTTTT. This translates into CASSLGGARNTGELFF. The variable domain in full, with the rest retrieved from reference TRBV7-8 and TRBJ2-2, is GAGVSQSPRYKVAKRGQDVALRCDPISGHVSLFWYQQALGQGPEFLTYFQNEAQLDKSGLPSDRFFAERPEGSVSTLKIQRTQQEDSAVYLCASSLGGARNTGELFFGEGSRLTVL.

Many counts were recorded for this clonotype. The chain uses TRBV29-1 and TRBJ2-3, with D uncertain. This CDR3 comprises 12 residues. Trimming shortened V by 3 bases and J by 3 bases, and 7 bases separated the two germline ends. The germline CDR1 and CDR2 sequences are SQVTM and ANQGSEA. The CDR3 coding sequence is TGCAGCGTTGATGTGGTTACAGATACGCAGTATTTT. It translates to CSVDVVTDTQYF.

The genes are TRBV20-1 and TRBJ1-2; D is possibly TRBD1 (5 bases). There are 15 residues in the CDR3. V lost 5 bases and J 7 bases, leaving 23 bases between the germline ends. CDR1 DFQATT and CDR2 SNEGSKA come from the germline V gene (reference sequence). The CDR3 coding sequence is TGCAGTGCTGAAACCGGGACCCCACTTGTGAGTGGCTACACCTTC. The encoded protein is CSAETGTPLVSGYTF.

This clonotype showed up just a few times. The genes are TRBV4-3 and TRBJ2-3, with 8 bases that match TRBD2. CDR1 and CDR2 (germline): LGHNA, YSLEER. The CDR3 is 16 residues long. With 1 base clipped from V and 2 bases from J, the junction kept 5 bases outside the gene matches. CDR3 sequence: CASSQGTSGFTDTQYF. The CDR3 DNA follows: TGCGCCAGCAGCCAAGGTACTAGCGGATTCACAGATACGCAGTATTTT.

This clonotype was seen a handful of times. V and J are TRBV12-3 or TRBV12-4 and TRBJ2-3; 12 bases map to TRBD2. V lost 3 bases, J lost 6 bases, and 7 bases stayed unmatched. This CDR3 is 16 amino acids long. Here the CDR3 DNA reads TGTGCCAGCAGTTTCCAACTAGCGGGGGGCATGGATACGCAGTATTTT. Residues: CASSFQLAGGMDTQYF.

The table lists this clonotype with many counts. The chain couples TRBV20-1 to TRBJ1-5, with TRBD1 matching over 8 bases. CDR3 length: 16 amino acids. The J segment lost 6 bases and the V segment lost 3 bases, leaving 13 bases of the junction unmatched. Looked up from germline, CDR1 is DFQATT and CDR2 is SNEGSKA (reference sequence). The DNA for the CDR3 is TGCAGTGCTAGCACCGGGACAGGTTATCTTATTCAGCCCCAGCATTTT. Translation: CSASTGTGYLIQPQHF.

The J gene is TRBJ2-2, the V gene TRBV7-9; 7 bases match TRBD2. The CDR3 runs to 15 residues. The V and J ends lost 1 base and 2 bases, in that order; junction bases with no gene match: 1. The germline V gene encodes CDR1 SEHNR and CDR2 FQNEAQ (reference sequence). CDR3 region: CASSLGDYNTGELFF. CDR3 DNA sequence: TGTGCCAGCAGCTTAGGGGACTATAACACCGGGGAGCTGTTTTTT.

The chain joins TRBV4-3 to TRBJ2-3; unclear D gene. Per germline, CDR1 LGHNA and CDR2 YSLEER. Trimming took off 5 bases at V and 3 bases at J, with 15 bases between the two ends. The CDR3 contains 15 residues. In DNA form, the CDR3 reads TGCGCCAGCAGCAAACGCTCAGAGGCAACAGATACGCAGTATTTT. Amino acids: CASSKRSEATDTQYF.

This clonotype has ten or more counts. V usage is TRBV12-3 or TRBV12-4 and J usage is TRBJ2-1, with 9 bases identical to TRBD1. The CDR3 is 13 residues long. Trimming cost V 6 bases and J 6 bases; bases outside gene matches: 3. The CDR3 protein is CASSLTGGNEQFF. As DNA, the CDR3 is TGTGCCAGCAGCTTGACAGGGGGCAATGAGCAGTTCTTC.

This clonotype showed up just a few times. The V call is TRBV3-1, the J call TRBJ1-2; TRBD1 agrees at 7 bases. Germline values: CDR1 LGHDT, CDR2 YNNKEL (reference sequence). V dropped 5 bases and J dropped 11; count of bases not matched to a gene: 8. CDR3 length: 12 residues. The DNA of the CDR3 is TGTGCCAGCAGCTACCGGGACAGCGCATACACCTTC. It specifies CASSYRDSAYTF.

The chain recombines TRBV6-5 with TRBJ1-5; no clear D gene. Germline CDR1 reads MNHEY; CDR2 reads SVGAGI. This CDR3 is built from 14 residues. Trimming shortened V by 0 bases and J by 6 bases, and 9 bases separated the two germline ends. CDR3 nucleotides: TGTGCCAGCAGTTACTCGGGTGGGATTCAGCCCCAGCATTTT. Protein product: CASSYSGGIQPQHF.

This chain uses TRBV7-3 with TRBJ2-5; no reliable D call. V lost 5 bases, J lost 1 base, and 11 bases lay in between. Germline V gene lookup returns CDR1 SGHTA and CDR2 FQGTGA. The CDR3 is 14 residues long. The CDR3 spells CASSPHQAQETQYF. The CDR3 coding sequence is TGTGCCAGCAGCCCCCACCAGGCCCAAGAGACCCAGTACTTC.

This clonotype was seen only a few times. The chain combines TRBV9 with TRBJ2-7; unclear D gene. Trimming removed 3 bases from V and 0 bases from J, with 10 bases in between. The CDR3 has 14 amino acids. The germline V gene encodes CDR1 SGDLS and CDR2 YYNGEE. CDR3 residues: CASSDSPNSYEQYF. In DNA form, the CDR3 reads TGTGCCAGCAGCGACAGCCCGAACTCCTACGAGCAGTACTTC.

The CDR3 DNA is TGTGCCAGCAGCCAAGACACGGGGGACGAGCAGTACTTC. It translates to CASSQDTGDEQYF. This chain links TRBV4-2 with TRBJ2-7; TRBD2 is a possible D gene (6 bases). CDR1 and CDR2 from the germline V gene are LGHNA and YNFKEQ. V gave up 0 bases and J gave up 5 bases, with 8 bases separating them. The CDR3 is 13 amino acids.

In its sample, this clonotype was seen a few times. The chain combines TRBV27 with TRBJ2-7; TRBD1 aligns across 7 bases. The germline V gene has CDR1 MNHEY and CDR2 SMNVEV (reference sequence). Germline trimming cut 6 bases from V and 3 bases from J; bases unmatched to any gene: 8. The CDR3 consists of 14 residues. The CDR3 coding sequence is TGTGCCAGCAGGGGCTTTCACAGGGGCTACGAGCAGTACTTC. It is translated as CASRGFHRGYEQYF.

This clonotype occurred a few times. V is TRBV5-1 and J is TRBJ1-4; weak D call: TRBD1 (5 bases). Trimming shortened V by 1 base and J by 6 bases, and 7 bases separated the two germline ends. This CDR3 has 13 amino acids. Germline lookup yields CDR1 SGHRS and CDR2 YFSETQ. The DNA for the CDR3 is TGCGCCAGCAGCTTGACAGGATATGAAAAACTGTTTTTT. Translating gives CASSLTGYEKLFF.